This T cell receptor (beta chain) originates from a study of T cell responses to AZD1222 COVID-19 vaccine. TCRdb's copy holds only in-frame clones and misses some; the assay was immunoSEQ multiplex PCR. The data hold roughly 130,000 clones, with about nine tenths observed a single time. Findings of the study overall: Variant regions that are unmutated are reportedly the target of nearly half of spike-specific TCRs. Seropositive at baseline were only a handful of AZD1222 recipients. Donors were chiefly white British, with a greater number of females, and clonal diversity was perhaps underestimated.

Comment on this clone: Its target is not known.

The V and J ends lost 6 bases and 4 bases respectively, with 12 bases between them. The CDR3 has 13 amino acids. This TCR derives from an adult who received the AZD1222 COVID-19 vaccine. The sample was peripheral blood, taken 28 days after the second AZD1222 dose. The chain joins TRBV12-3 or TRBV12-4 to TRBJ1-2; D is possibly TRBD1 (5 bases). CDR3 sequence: CASSRDGGYGYTF. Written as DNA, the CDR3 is TGTGCCAGCAGCCGGGACGGAGGCTATGGCTACACCTTC.